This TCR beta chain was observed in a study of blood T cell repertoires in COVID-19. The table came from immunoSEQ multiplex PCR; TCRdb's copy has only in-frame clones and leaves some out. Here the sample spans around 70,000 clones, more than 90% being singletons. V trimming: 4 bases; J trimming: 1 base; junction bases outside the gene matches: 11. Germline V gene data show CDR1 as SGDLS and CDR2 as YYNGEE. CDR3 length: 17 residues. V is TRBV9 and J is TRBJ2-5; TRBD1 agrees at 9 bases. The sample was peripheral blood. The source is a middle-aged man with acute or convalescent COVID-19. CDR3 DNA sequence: TGTGCCAGCAGCATCAAACCGGGACAGGGCTTCCAAGAGACCCAGTACTTC. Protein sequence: CASSIKPGQGFQETQYF.